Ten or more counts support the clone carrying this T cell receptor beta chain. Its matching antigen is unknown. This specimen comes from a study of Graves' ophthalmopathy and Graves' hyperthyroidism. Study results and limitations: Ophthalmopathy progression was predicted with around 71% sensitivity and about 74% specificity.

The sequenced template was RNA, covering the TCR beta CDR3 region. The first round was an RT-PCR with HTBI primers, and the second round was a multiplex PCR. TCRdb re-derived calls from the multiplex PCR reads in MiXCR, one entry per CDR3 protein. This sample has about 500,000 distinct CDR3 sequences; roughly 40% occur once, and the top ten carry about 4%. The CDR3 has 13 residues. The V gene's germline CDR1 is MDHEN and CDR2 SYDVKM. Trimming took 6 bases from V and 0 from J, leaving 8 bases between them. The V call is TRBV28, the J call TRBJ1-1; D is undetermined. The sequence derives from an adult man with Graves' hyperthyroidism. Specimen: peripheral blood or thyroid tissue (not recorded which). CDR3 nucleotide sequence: TGTGCCAGCAGATACGAGCTGAACACTGAAGCTTTCTTT. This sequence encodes CASRYELNTEAFF.